This entry lists 8 T cell receptor beta chains sequenced from one sample in a study of T-cell reconstitution after alpha-beta-depleted transplantation in children. These receptors have no identified antigens. Researchers prepared the TCRbeta library using unique molecular identifiers, the study reports. TCRdb recomputed calls from the PCR reads with MiXCR, one row per CDR3 protein. The sample has a few hundred thousand distinct CDR3 sequences; approximately 7.3% are singletons. Study-level points and caveats: Once a year had passed after transplant, T-cell counts and diversity came mostly from newly produced T cells.

The input for sequencing was peripheral blood, taken 360 days after TCRalphabeta/CD19-depleted stem cell transplant. These receptors were collected from a female patient aged 2 to 10 who had a stem cell transplant for Fanconi anemia, so the T cells may come from the graft donor.

The table lists this clonotype with a few counts. The rearrangement joins TRBV6-1 to TRBJ1-6, with 8 nucleotides matching TRBD1. V shed 6 bases, J shed 7 bases, and the junction held 5 bases outside the gene matches. From germline, CDR1 is MNHNS and CDR2 SASEGT. This CDR3 has 14 amino acids. The CDR3 loop is CASRRTGNNSPLHF. The CDR3 DNA follows: TGTGCCAGCAGGAGGACAGGGAACAATTCACCCCTCCACTTT.

This clonotype was found a few times. V usage is TRBV2 and J usage is TRBJ2-3, with D unclear. The CDR3 runs 14 residues. The V gene lost 4 bases and the J gene lost 1 base, with 9 bases spanning the gap. From germline, CDR1 is SNHLY and CDR2 FYNNEI. DNA for the CDR3: TGTGCCAGCAGTGGTCCTAGGCGCACAGATACGCAGTATTTT. Its translation is CASSGPRRTDTQYF.

Many counts were recorded for this clonotype. The chain employs TRBV20-1 and TRBJ2-4; the D is unclear. Germline CDR1 is DFQATT and CDR2 is SNEGSKA (reference sequence). The CDR3 runs 10 residues. Trimming shortened V by 6 bases and J by 5 bases, and 5 bases separated the two germline ends. DNA for the CDR3: TGCAGTGCGACCGAAAACATTCAGTACTTC. This codes for CSATENIQYF.

This chain joins TRBV6-2 or TRBV6-3 and TRBJ2-7; a possible D gene is TRBD1 (6 bases). This CDR3 contains 15 residues. V was cut by 4 bases and J by 7 bases, with 20 bases left in between. Germline values: CDR1 MNHEY, CDR2 SVGEGT. CDR3 residues: CASSSRPTGFGEQYV. The CDR3 bases are TGTGCCAGCAGTTCGCGCCCCACAGGGTTTGGTGAGCAGTACGTC.

The gene calls are TRBV12-3 or TRBV12-4 and TRBJ1-1; TRBD1 might be the D (5 bases). The V gene lost 1 base and the J gene lost 0 bases, with 12 bases spanning the gap. The CDR3 has 16 amino acids. The CDR3 DNA reads as TGTGCCAGCAGTTTAGGGTCAGGGAGAATGAACACTGAAGCTTTCTTT. Protein: CASSLGSGRMNTEAFF.

This clonotype was counted at least ten times. The chain employs TRBV5-1 and TRBJ2-2; 7 nucleotides align to TRBD2. The CDR3 sequence is 15 residues long. CDR1 and CDR2 (germline): SGHRS, YFSETQ. Germline trimming cut 2 bases from V and 6 bases from J; bases unmatched to any gene: 7. Here the CDR3 DNA reads TGCGCCAGCAGCTTCGGCGGGAGCAGGTCCGGGGAGCTGTTTTTT. It encodes CASSFGGSRSGELFF.

This clonotype was counted ten times or more. The chain couples TRBV10-3 to TRBJ2-5; possible D gene TRBD2, 5 bases. The germline V gene encodes CDR1 ENHRY and CDR2 SYGVKD. The V end was cut by 10 bases, the J end by 3 bases, with 18 bases between. The CDR3 totals 14 residues. The DNA of the CDR3 is TGTGCCACCCTTTCCGGGAACTTAAAAGAGACCCAGTACTTC. The encoded protein is CATLSGNLKETQYF.

At least ten counts were recorded for this clonotype. The rearrangement joins TRBV4-3 to TRBJ2-1; D gene uncertain. CDR3 length: 15 amino acids. From germline, CDR1 is LGHNA and CDR2 YSLEER. Trimming left V 0 bases short and J 7 bases short, with 13 bases between. CDR3: CASSQDSLPGNEQFF. The CDR3 region has the DNA TGCGCCAGCAGCCAAGATTCATTACCCGGGAATGAGCAGTTCTTC.